These T cell receptor beta chains were read from a single sample in a study of T cells in Graves' hyperthyroidism and ophthalmopathy. One entry per CDR3 protein, called by TCRdb with MiXCR from the multiplex PCR reads. This sample has some 600,000 distinct CDR3 sequences, with around 13% found just once. Specimen: blood. These receptors were collected from a woman aged 30 to 39 with Graves' hyperthyroidism that later progressed to Graves' ophthalmopathy. Each CDR3 is given with its conserved first and last residue. Fields, in order: V gene, D gene, J gene, clone size, CDR3 protein, CDR3 DNA. A D gene is named only where the DNA matches it firmly. The size of a clone is reported for some rows only, either as once, few or many, or as a class for expanded clones.

v_call: TRBV20-1
d_call: TRBD2
j_call: TRBJ2-3
clone_size: -
cdr3_aa: CSALIAGGGDTQYF
cdr3_nt: TGCAGTGCCCTAATAGCGGGAGGGGGAGATACGCAGTATTTT

v_call: TRBV19
d_call: TRBD1
j_call: TRBJ1-1
clone_size: many
cdr3_aa: CASNLPGGVNTEAFF
cdr3_nt: TGTGCCAGTAACCTTCCAGGGGGCGTGAACACTGAAGCTTTCTTT

v_call: TRBV27
d_call: TRBD1
j_call: TRBJ1-6
clone_size: many
cdr3_aa: CASSLKPGQGASYNSPLHF
cdr3_nt: TGTGCCAGCAGTTTAAAACCGGGACAGGGGGCGTCCTATAATTCACCCCTCCACTTT

v_call: TRBV27
d_call: -
j_call: TRBJ2-5
clone_size: few
cdr3_aa: CASSFRGSLGTQYF
cdr3_nt: TGTGCCAGCAGTTTCCGGGGAAGCCTAGGGACCCAGTACTTC

v_call: TRBV30
d_call: -
j_call: TRBJ2-1
clone_size: many
cdr3_aa: CAWSGLSGNEQFF
cdr3_nt: TGTGCCTGGAGTGGCCTATCGGGGAATGAGCAGTTCTTC

v_call: TRBV25-1
d_call: TRBD1
j_call: TRBJ1-1
clone_size: many
cdr3_aa: CASSALTGGHTEAFF
cdr3_nt: TGTGCCAGCAGTGCACTAACAGGGGGCCACACTGAAGCTTTCTTT

v_call: TRBV24-1
d_call: TRBD2
j_call: TRBJ2-1
clone_size: many
cdr3_aa: CATSAPEVAGGSEQFF
cdr3_nt: TGTGCCACCAGTGCTCCTGAGGTAGCGGGAGGCAGTGAGCAGTTCTTC

v_call: TRBV30
d_call: -
j_call: TRBJ2-1
clone_size: few
cdr3_aa: CAWSEGRGYNEQFF
cdr3_nt: TGTGCCTGGAGCGAAGGGCGCGGCTACAATGAGCAGTTCTTC

v_call: TRBV28
d_call: -
j_call: TRBJ2-7
clone_size: many
cdr3_aa: CASSMRYEQYF
cdr3_nt: TGTGCCAGCAGTATGAGATACGAGCAGTACTTC

v_call: TRBV18
d_call: -
j_call: TRBJ1-4
clone_size: many
cdr3_aa: CASSPTGRTGEKLFF
cdr3_nt: TGTGCCAGCTCACCGACCGGGAGGACGGGCGAAAAACTGTTTTTT

v_call: TRBV14
d_call: TRBD2
j_call: TRBJ2-1
clone_size: once
cdr3_aa: CASSQGKGRGTYNEQFF
cdr3_nt: TGTGCCAGCAGCCAAGGAAAGGGGAGGGGAACCTACAATGAGCAGTTCTTC

v_call: TRBV7-8
d_call: -
j_call: TRBJ1-2
clone_size: many
cdr3_aa: CASSLELNYGYTF
cdr3_nt: TGTGCCAGCAGCTTAGAGTTGAACTATGGCTACACCTTC

v_call: TRBV18
d_call: -
j_call: TRBJ1-5
clone_size: -
cdr3_aa: CASSPQGYQPQHF
cdr3_nt: TGTGCCAGCTCACCTCAGGGATATCAGCCCCAGCATTTT

v_call: TRBV28
d_call: TRBD2
j_call: TRBJ2-1
clone_size: many
cdr3_aa: CASSLQGLAGFYNEQFF
cdr3_nt: TGTGCCAGCAGTTTACAAGGACTAGCGGGGTTCTACAATGAGCAGTTCTTC

v_call: TRBV29-1
d_call: TRBD1
j_call: TRBJ2-7
clone_size: many
cdr3_aa: CSGLDRGREQYF
cdr3_nt: TGCAGCGGACTGGACAGGGGGCGAGAGCAGTACTTC

v_call: TRBV7-2
d_call: -
j_call: TRBJ2-1
clone_size: many
cdr3_aa: CASSTPTSVALTADEQFF
cdr3_nt: TGTGCCAGCAGCACGCCCACGTCGGTGGCTTTAACGGCGGATGAGCAGTTCTTC